This TCR beta chain derives from a study of shared clonotypes between healthy human individuals. Study background: Those who served as donors were two women and a few men between the ages of 18 and 49.

About this clone itself: Its matching antigen is unknown.

There are 14 residues in the CDR3. V lost 4 bases and J 8 bases, leaving 17 bases between the germline ends. From germline, CDR1 is MNHEY and CDR2 SMNVEV (reference sequence). Authors' analysis steps: Filtering differed, since immunoSEQ gave only junction sequences and no quality scores. The assay was immunoSEQ multiplex PCR, and TCRdb's table has in-frame clones only and misses some. That table gives V, J and clone size, and the DNA gave D and trimming. The table lists hundreds of thousands of clones, about 95% of them singletons, with about 0.11% in the top ten. Study-wide points: Sorted-subset sequencing was shown by rarefaction to be incomplete despite large depth. Across a few donors, naive CD4 shared about 5%, naive CD8 about 3.2%, memory CD4 roughly 2.4%, memory CD8 over 0.3%.

Positive CCR7 selection of CD45RO-negative cells yielded the naive CD8 cells, and terminally differentiated effector memory CD45RA+ cells were excluded. This chain connects TRBV27 to TRBJ1-2; a weak D match, TRBD1 (6 bases). The receptor's source is a woman aged 25 to 39 in good health. Sequencing was done on a sample of naive CD8+ T cells sorted from blood. The CDR3 region is CASSSPGVGTGYTF. In DNA form, the CDR3 reads TGTGCCAGCAGTTCCCCAGGGGTGGGGACGGGCTACACCTTC.